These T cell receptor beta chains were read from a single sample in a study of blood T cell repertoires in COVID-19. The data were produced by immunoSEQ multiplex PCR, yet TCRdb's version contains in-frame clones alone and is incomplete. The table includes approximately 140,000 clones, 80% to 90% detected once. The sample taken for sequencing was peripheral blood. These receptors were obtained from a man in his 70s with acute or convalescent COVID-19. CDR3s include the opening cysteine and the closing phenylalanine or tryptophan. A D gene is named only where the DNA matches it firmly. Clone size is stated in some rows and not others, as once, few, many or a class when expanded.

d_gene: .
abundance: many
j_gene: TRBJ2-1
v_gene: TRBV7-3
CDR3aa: CASSLGLYNEQFF
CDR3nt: TGTGCCAGCAGCTTAGGCCTGTACAATGAGCAGTTCTTC

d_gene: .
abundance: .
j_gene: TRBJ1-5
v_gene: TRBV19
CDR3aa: CASSEAFGNQPQHF
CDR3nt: TGTGCCAGTAGTGAAGCCTTCGGCAATCAGCCCCAGCATTTT

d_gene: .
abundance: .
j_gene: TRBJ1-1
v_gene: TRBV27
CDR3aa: CASSSYNWRGTEAFF
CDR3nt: TGTGCCAGCAGTTCGTACAATTGGAGGGGTACTGAAGCTTTCTTT

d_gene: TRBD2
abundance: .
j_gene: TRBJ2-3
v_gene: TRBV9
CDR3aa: CASSVGTSGSPQYF
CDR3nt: TGTGCCAGCAGCGTTGGGACTAGCGGATCTCCGCAGTATTTT

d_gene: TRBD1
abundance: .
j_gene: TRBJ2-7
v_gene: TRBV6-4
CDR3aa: CASSPGTGGFYEQYF
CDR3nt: TGTGCCAGCAGTCCCGGGACAGGGGGCTTCTACGAGCAGTACTTC

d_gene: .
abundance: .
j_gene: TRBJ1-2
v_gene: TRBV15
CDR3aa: CATSGRTLMDYGYTF
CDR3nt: TGTGCCACCAGCGGACGGACATTGATGGACTATGGCTACACCTTC

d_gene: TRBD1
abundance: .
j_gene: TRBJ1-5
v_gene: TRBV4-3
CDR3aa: CASSQQDRDQPQHF
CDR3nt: TGCGCCAGCAGCCAACAGGACAGGGATCAGCCCCAGCATTTT

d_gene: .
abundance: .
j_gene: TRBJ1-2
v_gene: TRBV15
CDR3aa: CATSRDLSSENYGYTF
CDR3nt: TGTGCCACCAGCAGAGATTTGTCGTCAGAAAACTATGGCTACACCTTC

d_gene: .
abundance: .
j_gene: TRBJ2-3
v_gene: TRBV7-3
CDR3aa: CASSLLGRSTDTQYF
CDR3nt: TGTGCCAGCAGCTTACTCGGCAGGTCCACAGATACGCAGTATTTT

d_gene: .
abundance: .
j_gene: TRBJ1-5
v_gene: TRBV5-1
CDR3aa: CASSLGGGNQPQHF
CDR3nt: TGCGCCAGCAGCTTGGGAGGGGGAAATCAGCCCCAGCATTTT

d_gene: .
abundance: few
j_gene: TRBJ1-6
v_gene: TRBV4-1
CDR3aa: CATASSYNSPLHF
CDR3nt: TGCGCGACAGCGAGCTCCTATAATTCACCCCTCCACTTT

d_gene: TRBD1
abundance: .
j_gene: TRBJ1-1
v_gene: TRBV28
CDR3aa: CASSLGTALLRGEAFF
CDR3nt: TGTGCCAGCAGTTTGGGGACAGCTCTCCTGCGAGGTGAAGCTTTCTTT

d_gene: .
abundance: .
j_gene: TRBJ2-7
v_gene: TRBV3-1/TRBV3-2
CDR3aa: CASSHLRVDEQYF
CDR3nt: TGTGCCAGCAGCCACCTCCGGGTAGACGAGCAGTACTTC

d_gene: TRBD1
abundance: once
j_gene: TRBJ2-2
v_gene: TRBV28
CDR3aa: CASSLPGQGASGELFF
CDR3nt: TGTGCCAGCAGTTTGCCGGGACAGGGGGCCTCCGGGGAGCTGTTTTTT

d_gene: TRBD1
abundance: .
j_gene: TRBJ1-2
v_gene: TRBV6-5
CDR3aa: CASSTGTGGAGYTF
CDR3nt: TGTGCCAGCAGTACCGGGACAGGGGGCGCTGGCTACACCTTC

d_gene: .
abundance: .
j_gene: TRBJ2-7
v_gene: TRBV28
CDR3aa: CAMLSQVLRAFKREQYF
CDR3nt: TGTGCTATGTTATCGCAGGTTTTAAGGGCCTTTAAGCGGGAGCAGTACTTC

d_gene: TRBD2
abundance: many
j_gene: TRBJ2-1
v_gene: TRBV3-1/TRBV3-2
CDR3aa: CASSQQAKLAGGGNEQFF
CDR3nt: TGTGCCAGCAGCCAGCAGGCCAAACTAGCGGGAGGGGGGAATGAGCAGTTCTTC

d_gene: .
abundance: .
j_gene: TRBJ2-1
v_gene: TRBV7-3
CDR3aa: CASSLPGDYNEQFF
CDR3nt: TGTGCCAGCAGCTTGCCCGGGGACTACAATGAGCAGTTCTTC

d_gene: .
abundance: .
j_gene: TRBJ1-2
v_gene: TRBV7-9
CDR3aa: CASSLVVPRDGYTF
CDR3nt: TGTGCCAGCAGCTTAGTCGTGCCTCGGGATGGCTACACCTTC

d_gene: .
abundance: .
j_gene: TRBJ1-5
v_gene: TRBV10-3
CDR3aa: CAISGSYSNQPQHF
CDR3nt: TGTGCCATCAGTGGTAGCTATAGCAATCAGCCCCAGCATTTT

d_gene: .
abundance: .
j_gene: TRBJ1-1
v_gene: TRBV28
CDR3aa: CASSLLVRHTEAFF
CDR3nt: TGTGCCAGCAGTTTATTAGTTCGTCACACTGAAGCTTTCTTT

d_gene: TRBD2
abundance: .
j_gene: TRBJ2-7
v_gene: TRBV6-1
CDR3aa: CASQAGAGSYEQYF
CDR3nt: TGTGCCAGCCAGGCGGGAGCGGGGTCCTACGAGCAGTACTTC

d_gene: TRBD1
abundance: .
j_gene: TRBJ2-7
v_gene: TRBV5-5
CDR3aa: CASSLGPGTGILYEQYF
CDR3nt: TGTGCCAGCAGCTTGGGACCCGGGACAGGGATACTCTACGAGCAGTACTTC

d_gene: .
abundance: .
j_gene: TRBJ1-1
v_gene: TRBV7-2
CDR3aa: CASSLSAPSGDEAFF
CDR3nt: TGTGCCAGCAGCTTAAGCGCACCATCGGGAGATGAAGCTTTCTTT

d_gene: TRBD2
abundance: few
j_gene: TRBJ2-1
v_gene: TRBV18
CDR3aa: CASSSLAGPGGNEQFF
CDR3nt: TGTGCCAGCTCAAGTCTAGCGGGCCCGGGGGGCAATGAGCAGTTCTTC

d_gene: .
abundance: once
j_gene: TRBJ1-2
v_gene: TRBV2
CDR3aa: CASSEQLTRGYTF
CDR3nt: TGTGCCAGCAGTGAACAGCTAACTAGAGGCTACACCTTC